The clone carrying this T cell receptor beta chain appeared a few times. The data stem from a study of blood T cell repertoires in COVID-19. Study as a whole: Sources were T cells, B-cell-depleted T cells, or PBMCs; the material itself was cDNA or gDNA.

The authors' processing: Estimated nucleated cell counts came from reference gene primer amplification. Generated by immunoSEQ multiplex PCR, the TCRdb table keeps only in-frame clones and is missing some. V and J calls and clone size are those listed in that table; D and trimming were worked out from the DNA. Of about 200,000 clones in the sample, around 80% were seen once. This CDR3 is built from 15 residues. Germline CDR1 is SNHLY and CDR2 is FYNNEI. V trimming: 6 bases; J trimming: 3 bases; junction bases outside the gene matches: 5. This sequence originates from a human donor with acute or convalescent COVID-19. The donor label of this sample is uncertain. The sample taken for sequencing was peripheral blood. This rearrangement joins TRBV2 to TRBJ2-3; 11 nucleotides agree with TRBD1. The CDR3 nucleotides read TGTGCCAGCAGCCCCGGGACAGGGGGAACAGATACGCAGTATTTT. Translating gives CASSPGTGGTDTQYF.